Reported below is one T cell receptor beta chain. Its antigen is currently unknown. Germline V gene data show CDR1 as MNHEY and CDR2 as SMNVEV (reference sequence). The CDR3 runs to 17 residues. Losses at the gene ends were 6 bases for V and 5 bases for J; bases not matched to a gene: 17. The sample comes from a study of T cells in Graves' hyperthyroidism and ophthalmopathy. Overall study results and limits: Appearing also in blood were most of the thyroid clonotypes expanded above 0.001.

What was amplified from RNA transcripts were TCR beta CDR3 regions. HTBI primers were employed in a first-round RT-PCR of the TCR CDR3. TCRdb passed the multiplex PCR reads through MiXCR, listing each CDR3 protein once. The sample shows about 420,000 distinct CDR3 sequences, approximately 14% of them seen only once. A lack of ophthalmopathy progression within 18 months defined stable Graves' hyperthyroidism. Participants, patients aged 18 to 65, had newly diagnosed hyperthyroidism with a duration under 2 months. Diagnostic assessment was based on clinical symptoms, serum thyroxine and TRAb, thyroid ultrasound and orbital computed tomography.

This rearrangement joins TRBV27 to TRBJ2-5; 8 bases map to TRBD2. The clonotype originates from a woman aged 18-29 years with Graves' hyperthyroidism. The sample taken for sequencing was blood. Written as DNA, the CDR3 is TGTGCCAGCAGCCCTTATCAGTCGGCGGGAGGAGGGGAGACCCAGTACTTC. Translated: CASSPYQSAGGGETQYF.